The sequence of this T cell receptor beta chain was determined in a study of blood T cell repertoires in COVID-19. Per the authors' pipeline: Reference gene primer amplification in the assay estimated nucleated cell counts. Sequencing was performed with immunoSEQ multiplex PCR; in TCRdb, only in-frame clones are kept and a portion is missing. V, J and clone size reflect that table, while D and trimming were determined from the DNA. The sample gives about 180,000 clones, roughly 81% of which show up once; 10% to 15% is in the top ten. This clone occurred a few times. Germline V gene lookup returns CDR1 DFQATT and CDR2 SNEGSKA (reference sequence). Trimming took off 3 bases at V and 0 bases at J, with 6 bases between the two ends. The CDR3 has 12 residues.

The sequencing input was peripheral blood. The chain has TRBV20-1 and TRBJ2-7; D uncertain. The clonotype originates from a woman at least 80 years old with COVID-19, enrolled during active disease. The CDR3 coding sequence is TGCAGTGCTAGTACTTCCTCCTACGAGCAGTACTTC. Amino acids: CSASTSSYEQYF.